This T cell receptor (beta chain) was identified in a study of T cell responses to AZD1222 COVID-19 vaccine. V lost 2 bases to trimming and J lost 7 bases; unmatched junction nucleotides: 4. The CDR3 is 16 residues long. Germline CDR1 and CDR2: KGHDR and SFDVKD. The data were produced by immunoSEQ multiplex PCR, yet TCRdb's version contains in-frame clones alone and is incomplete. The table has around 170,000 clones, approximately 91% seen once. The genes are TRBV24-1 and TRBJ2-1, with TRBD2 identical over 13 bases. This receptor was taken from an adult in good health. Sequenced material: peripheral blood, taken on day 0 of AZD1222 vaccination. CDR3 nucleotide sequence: TGTGCCACCAGTGATTCCCGACTAGCGGGAGGTAATGAGCAGTTCTTC. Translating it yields CATSDSRLAGGNEQFF.